This TCR beta chain was sequenced for a study of T cells after yellow fever vaccination. The study, taken as a whole, reports: In FACS-sorted repertoires, abundant clonotypes from the bulk population could appear as contaminants.

Via MiXCR, TCRdb re-called the 5' RACE reads, giving one row per CDR3 protein. In the table there are 350,000 or so distinct CDR3 sequences, roughly 8.6% of which are singletons. Ten or more counts support this clonotype. As yet, its antigen is unknown. With 3 bases clipped from V and 1 base from J, the junction kept 2 bases outside the gene matches. Germline loops: CDR1 ENHRY, CDR2 SYGVKD. The CDR3 consists of 15 residues. The TCR comes from a man between 18 and 29 years old who received the YFV17D yellow fever vaccine. J is TRBJ2-5 and V is TRBV10-3; 10 bases map to TRBD2. Source: PBMCs, taken roughly 45 days after the first yellow fever vaccination. The CDR3, as DNA: TGTGCCATCAGTGACCCTAGCGGGGGCCAAGAGACCCAGTACTTC. Translated, it gives CAISDPSGGQETQYF.